Presented here are 10 T cell receptor beta chains from one specimen sequenced in a study of somatic mutations in cytotoxic T cells in rheumatoid arthritis. Data came from immunoSEQ multiplex PCR; TCRdb stores just in-frame clones and leaves some out. The sample shows more than 15,000 clones, approximately 75% of them seen only once. The sequencing sample was made of CD8+ T cells sorted from blood. The receptors were sampled from an adult with rheumatoid arthritis.

The chain couples TRBV5-5 to TRBJ1-1; possible D gene TRBD1, 5 bases. Trimming removed 4 bases from V and 7 bases from J, with 17 bases in between. The CDR3 length is 14 residues. CDR1 and CDR2 (germline): SGHKS, YYEKEE (reference sequence). In nucleotides, the CDR3 is TGTGCCAGCAGCACCGGGACGTTGAGTAATGAAGCTTTCTTT. It is translated as CASSTGTLSNEAFF.

The J gene is TRBJ2-1, the V gene TRBV28, with TRBD2 matching 11 bases. The CDR3 length is 14 residues. The trim removed 8 bases at V and 6 bases at J, leaving 6 bases unmatched. CDR1 is MDHEN, CDR2 SYDVKM, per germline. CDR3 in DNA: TGTGCCAGCCTCCTAGCGGGAGGAATCAATGAGCAGTTCTTC. Protein: CASLLAGGINEQFF. Full variable domain (missing parts from reference TRBV28 and TRBJ2-1): DVKVTQSSRYLVKRTGEKVFLECVQDMDHENMFWYRQDPGLGLRLIYFSYDVKMKEKGDIPEGYSVSREKKERFSLILESASTNQTSMYLCASLLAGGINEQFFGPGTRLTVL.

The chain recombines TRBV6-5 with TRBJ2-1; 7 bases fit TRBD1. The germline gives CDR1 MNHEY, CDR2 SVGAGI. J lost 3 bases, V lost 6 bases, and 8 bases had no gene match. This CDR3 is 15 amino acids long. CDR3 sequence (DNA): TGTGCCAGCAGCCACAGGGGAGAAAACTACAATGAGCAGTTCTTC. It translates to CASSHRGENYNEQFF.

This clone appeared once. The V and J genes are TRBV27 and TRBJ2-3; unclear D gene. CDR3 length: 14 amino acids. Trimming took off 8 bases at V and 2 bases at J, with 14 bases between the two ends. From germline, CDR1 is MNHEY and CDR2 SMNVEV (reference sequence). The chain's CDR3 is CASQEKVATDTQYF. CDR3 DNA: TGTGCCAGCCAGGAGAAGGTAGCCACAGATACGCAGTATTTT.

The chain couples TRBV6-5 to TRBJ1-2; 8 bases agree with TRBD1. The CDR3 covers 16 residues. V was clipped by 0 bases and J by 3 bases; unmatched bases: 6. Per germline, CDR1 MNHEY and CDR2 SVGAGI. The CDR3 nucleotides are TGTGCCAGCAGTTACTCAGCAGGGGGCGTCTACTATGGCTACACCTTC. This translates into CASSYSAGGVYYGYTF.

The chain has TRBV18 and TRBJ2-1, with TRBD2 identical over 7 bases. Losses at the gene ends were 9 bases for V and 7 bases for J; bases not matched to a gene: 15. Germline V gene lookup returns CDR1 KGHSH and CDR2 LQKENI. This CDR3 is built from 15 residues. The CDR3 here is CASTRPSGYGNEQFF. CDR3 coding DNA: TGTGCCAGTACCCGGCCTAGCGGCTATGGGAATGAGCAGTTCTTC.

The chain combines TRBV25-1 with TRBJ2-3, with TRBD1 as a possible D gene (6 bases). This CDR3 has 16 residues. Germline CDR1 reads MGHDK; CDR2 reads SYGVNS. The V end lost 1 base, the J end lost 2 bases, and 13 bases lay between the germline ends. The CDR3 DNA reads as TGTGCCAGCAGTGAATTTGAGGCAGGGGTCACAGATACGCAGTATTTT. It specifies CASSEFEAGVTDTQYF.

This clone showed up just a few times. The chain carries TRBV14 and TRBJ2-1; 8 bases are shared with TRBD1. Per germline, CDR1 SGHDN and CDR2 FVKESK. Unmatched junction bases numbered 1, after V lost 3 bases and J lost 6 bases. This CDR3 region has 13 residues. Here the CDR3 DNA reads TGTGCCAGCAGCCATACAGGGGGCAATGAGCAGTTCTTC. It yields the protein CASSHTGGNEQFF.

This clone was seen only a few times. This chain joins TRBV28 and TRBJ1-4; D is unresolved. Trimming stripped 5 bases from V and 5 bases from J, with 15 bases between. Germline loops: CDR1 MDHEN, CDR2 SYDVKM. This CDR3 has 15 amino acids. The CDR3 loop reads CASSPSGGPNEKLFF. CDR3 bases: TGTGCCAGCAGTCCCTCGGGAGGCCCGAATGAAAAACTGTTTTTT.

The chain recombines TRBV5-4 with TRBJ1-4; tentative D call: TRBD1 (5 bases). The CDR3 loop spans 13 amino acids. From germline, CDR1 is SGHNT and CDR2 YYREEE (reference sequence). The V end was cut by 5 bases, the J end by 6 bases, with 11 bases between. CDR3: CASRFRGDEKLFF. The CDR3 coding sequence is TGTGCCAGCAGGTTCCGGGGGGATGAAAAACTGTTTTTT.